This T cell receptor beta chain was found in a study of cytomegalovirus exposure and HLA in healthy donors. General observations from the study: Most TCR sequences showed up rarely, but some public TCRs showed up in many donors.

Worth noting for this clone: Its target is unknown.

CDR1 and CDR2 (germline): SEHNR, FQNEAQ (reference sequence). The CDR3 length is 17 residues. V dropped 5 bases and J dropped 6; count of bases not matched to a gene: 13. The PCR was carried out with 60 Vbeta primers and 13 Jbeta primers. Measured with immunoSEQ multiplex PCR; TCRdb has only the in-frame clones, and not every one. The data show more than 95,000 clones, with 65% to 80% seen just once and 3.4% held by the top ten. The chain employs TRBV7-9 and TRBJ2-2; 9 bases align to TRBD1. This TCR was sampled from a man aged 25-40 years in good health and CMV-seronegative. Sequencing input: PBMCs. CDR3 protein: CASSDGTGRFVAGELFF. As DNA, the CDR3 is TGTGCCAGCAGCGACGGGACAGGGAGGTTCGTCGCCGGGGAGCTGTTTTTT.